These T cell receptor beta chains were read from a single sample in a study of T cells after yellow fever vaccination. MiXCR, run by TCRdb on the 5' RACE reads, gives a single entry per CDR3 protein. Of 610,000 or so distinct CDR3 sequences in the sample, roughly an eighth were seen once. The sequencing used PBMCs, collected on the day of the yellow fever booster vaccination. The receptors stem from a man aged 25 to 40 who received the YFV17D yellow fever vaccine. The CDR3 runs from the conserved cysteine through the conserved F or W. D genes are given only for firm matches. Size is omitted from some rows. Given values are once, few, many or a class for expanded clones.

v_gene,d_gene,j_gene,abundance,CDR3nt,CDR3aa
TRBV10-3,NA,TRBJ2-1,NA,TGTGCCATCAGTGAGACCAACAATGAGCAGTTCTTC,CAISETNNEQFF
TRBV29-1,TRBD1,TRBJ1-5,few,TGCAGCGTTCGACAGGGGAGGTATCAGCCCCAGCATTTT,CSVRQGRYQPQHF
TRBV2,NA,TRBJ2-7,NA,TGTGCCAGCTCCAAAGAGGGGGGAGGGTCCTACGAGCAGTACTTC,CASSKEGGGSYEQYF
TRBV10-3,NA,TRBJ2-5,NA,TGTGCCACTACTGCCAGGAACCAAGAGACCCAGTACTTC,CATTARNQETQYF
TRBV4-1,NA,TRBJ2-3,few,TGCGCCAGCAGCCAAACCGGGACTTTCACAGATACGCAGTATTTT,CASSQTGTFTDTQYF
TRBV18,TRBD1,TRBJ2-7,NA,TGTGCCAGCTCACCACCGACAGGGACCTCCTACGAGCAGTACTTC,CASSPPTGTSYEQYF
TRBV12-3/TRBV12-4,TRBD2,TRBJ2-1,NA,TGTGCCAGCAGATACGGACTAGCGGGTTACAATGAGCAGTTCTTC,CASRYGLAGYNEQFF
TRBV28,NA,TRBJ2-7,few,TGTGCCAGCAGTAGGCTGACAGGATCCTACGAGCAGTACTTC,CASSRLTGSYEQYF
TRBV24-1,NA,TRBJ2-1,few,TGTGCCACCAGTGATGCCCAGGGACCGGGCTTTAATGAGCAGTTCTTC,CATSDAQGPGFNEQFF
TRBV7-9,TRBD2,TRBJ2-1,many,TGTGCCAGCACAGCGGGAAGGTTTTCCTACAATGAGCAGTTCTTC,CASTAGRFSYNEQFF
TRBV7-3,NA,TRBJ1-6,NA,TGTGCCAGCAGCGTGTACCGGGATTCACCCCTCCACTTT,CASSVYRDSPLHF
TRBV29-1,TRBD1,TRBJ2-7,NA,TGCAGCGTCGGAAAACCGGGACAGCACTACGAGCAGTACTTC,CSVGKPGQHYEQYF
TRBV29-1,TRBD1,TRBJ2-5,few,TGCAGCGCTGACAGGGGCTCAGAGACCCAGTACTTC,CSADRGSETQYF
TRBV7-2,TRBD2,TRBJ2-4,few,TGTGCCAGCAGCTTAGGACTAGCCTTAGCCAAAAACATTCAGTACTTC,CASSLGLALAKNIQYF
TRBV5-1,NA,TRBJ2-3,NA,TGCGCCAGCAGCTTGGGATCTGGCTTGGATACGCAGTATTTT,CASSLGSGLDTQYF
TRBV20-1,NA,TRBJ1-1,few,TGCAGTGCGCCAGACAGGAACACTGAAGCTTTCTTT,CSAPDRNTEAFF
TRBV20-1,TRBD1,TRBJ2-1,NA,TGCAGTGCTAGACAGAACAGGGGGCCTTACAATGAGCAGTTCTTC,CSARQNRGPYNEQFF
TRBV29-1,TRBD2,TRBJ2-3,many,TGCAGCACGACTAGCGGCACAGATACGCAGTATTTT,CSTTSGTDTQYF
TRBV7-9,NA,TRBJ2-7,NA,TGTGCCAGCAGCATCCCCCCCAGGGTCGAGCAGTACTTC,CASSIPPRVEQYF
TRBV29-1,NA,TRBJ2-4,few,TGCAGCACGTCCGCCGGAAACATTCAGTACTTC,CSTSAGNIQYF
TRBV20-1,TRBD1,TRBJ1-1,many,TGCAGCGGGACAGGAGTGGGAGTTGAAGCTTTCTTT,CSGTGVGVEAFF
TRBV20-1,TRBD1,TRBJ1-2,NA,TGCAGTGCATGGACAGGGGGCGCGTTAGGCTACACCTTC,CSAWTGGALGYTF
TRBV20-1,TRBD2,TRBJ2-5,NA,TGCAGTGCTAGTCCCGTGACTAGCGGCCAAGAGACCCAGTACTTC,CSASPVTSGQETQYF
TRBV27,TRBD1,TRBJ2-3,few,TGTGCCAGCAGTCCCGTTCAGGGGGCGATCGATACGCAGTATTTT,CASSPVQGAIDTQYF
TRBV20-1,TRBD2,TRBJ2-1,NA,TGCAGTGCTAGGGCCGGGACTAGCGTGGGATATGAGCAGTTCTTC,CSARAGTSVGYEQFF
TRBV2,NA,TRBJ2-1,few,TGTGCCAGCAGTGAAGCTGGGGATCCTTACAATGAGCAGTTCTTC,CASSEAGDPYNEQFF
TRBV4-3,NA,TRBJ2-5,NA,TGCGCCAGCAGCCAAGGTCTGACGCTCGAAGGGGAGACCCAGTACTTC,CASSQGLTLEGETQYF
TRBV6-5,NA,TRBJ1-5,NA,TGTGCCAGCAGTTACTCGATCCCCCGGGCCGATCAGCCCCAGCATTTT,CASSYSIPRADQPQHF
TRBV7-2,NA,TRBJ2-6,NA,TGTGCCAGCAGCTTAGGTCGTAGGGCCGGGGCCAACGTCCTGACTTTC,CASSLGRRAGANVLTF